The 15 T cell receptor beta chains in this list originate from one sample, sequenced in a study of T cell repertoires in cytomegalovirus infection. TCRdb fed the reads into MiXCR, producing one record per CDR3 protein. The table lists more than 350,000 distinct CDR3 sequences, around 32% of them singletons. What was sequenced was PBMCs. These receptors came from a human donor in good health (CMV status not recorded). Some clones in this sample may be carry-over from other donors' samples.

V is TRBV6-6 and J is TRBJ2-7; the match to TRBD1 covers 8 bases. The germline V gene encodes CDR1 MNHNY and CDR2 SVGAGI (reference sequence). CDR3 length: 13 amino acids. J gave up 6 bases and V 4 bases, and 5 bases lay outside the gene matches. CDR3 DNA sequence: TGTGCCAGCAGTTCCTCAGGACAGGGCGAGCAGTACTTC. Its protein is CASSSSGQGEQYF.

Regarding this clonotype: This could be a read error, since a much larger clone is one nucleotide away. V and J are TRBV7-2 and TRBJ1-1, with D perhaps matching TRBD1 (5 bases). Germline V lookup: CDR1 SGHTA, CDR2 FQGNSA. The CDR3 totals 14 residues. The CDR3 DNA reads as TGTGCCAGCAGCTTACAGGGAAGTGGGACTGCAGCTTTCTTT. Protein sequence: CASSLQGSGTAAFF. The full variable domain, in which reference TRBV7-2 and TRBJ1-1 provide the parts outside the CDR3, is GAGVSQSPSNKVTEKGKDVELRCDPISGHTALYWYRQSLGQGLEFLIYFQGNSAPDKSGLPSDRFSAERTGGSVSTLTIQRTQQEDSAVYLCASSLQGSGTAAFFGQGTRLTVV.

This chain uses TRBV6-1 with TRBJ2-1, with a weak D call TRBD1 (5 bases). Germline CDR1 is MNHNS and CDR2 is SASEGT. The CDR3 consists of 15 residues. V dropped 2 bases and J dropped 0 bases, with 8 bases sitting between them. This CDR3 reads CASSEYRSSYNEQFF. DNA of the CDR3: TGTGCCAGCAGTGAATACAGGAGCTCCTACAATGAGCAGTTCTTC.

This clonotype has more than one count but fewer than ten. The V and J genes are TRBV5-1 and TRBJ2-3, with D maybe TRBD2 (6 bases). V was pared by 2 bases and J by 3 bases, with 16 bases between. Germline assignment: CDR1 SGHRS and CDR2 YFSETQ. This CDR3 has 16 amino acids. CDR3 sequence reads: CASSFGRGRETDTQYF. In nucleotides, the CDR3 is TGCGCCAGCAGCTTCGGGAGAGGCAGGGAGACAGATACGCAGTATTTT. The variable domain in full, with the rest retrieved from reference TRBV5-1 and TRBJ2-3, is KAGVTQTPRYLIKTRGQQVTLSCSPISGHRSVSWYQQTPGQGLQFLFEYFSETQRNKGNFPGRFSGRQFSNSRSEMNVSTLELGDSALYLCASSFGRGRETDTQYFGPGTRLTVL.

This clonotype was detected only a few times. The chain is built from TRBV2 and TRBJ1-1; D remains unclear. The V gene lost 4 bases and the J gene lost 7 bases, with 4 bases spanning the gap. This CDR3 is 10 amino acids long. The germline V gene has CDR1 SNHLY and CDR2 FYNNEI. CDR3 residues: CASSAYEAFF. The CDR3 nucleotides are TGTGCCAGCAGTGCTTATGAAGCTTTCTTT.

The J gene is TRBJ2-1, the V gene TRBV6-1; TRBD1 might be the D (5 bases). Between the trimmed V and J ends, which lost 5 bases and 3 bases, there was a span of 17 bases. Germline values: CDR1 MNHNS, CDR2 SASEGT. The CDR3 runs 16 residues. The CDR3: CASSTQVPRNYNEQFF. CDR3 DNA: TGTGCCAGCAGTACACAGGTCCCCCGCAACTACAATGAGCAGTTCTTC.

The sample holds a few counts of this clonotype. The chain has TRBV25-1 and TRBJ1-1; D uncertain. The CDR3 contains 14 residues. V dropped 2 bases and J dropped 10 bases, with 17 bases sitting between them. Germline CDR1 and CDR2: MGHDK and SYGVNS. In DNA, the CDR3 is TGTGCCAGCAGTGAAGGCAGGCCGGCACGTGGAGCTTTCTTT. Translation: CASSEGRPARGAFF.

This sequence joins TRBV6-5 and TRBJ1-2; TRBD1 matches at 11 bases. This CDR3 is 16 amino acids long. The J segment lost 8 bases and the V segment lost 1 base, leaving 9 bases of the junction unmatched. CDR1 is MNHEY, CDR2 SVGAGI, per germline. In DNA form, the CDR3 reads TGTGCCAGCAGTTACTTGGGGACAGGGGGGTTCTTCGGCTACACCTTC. Amino acid sequence: CASSYLGTGGFFGYTF.

The table lists this clonotype with many counts. The chain joins TRBV11-2 to TRBJ2-7, with 9 bases fitting TRBD1. This CDR3 is built from 14 residues. CDR1 is SGHAT, CDR2 FQNNGV, per germline. V trimming: 4 bases; J trimming: 5 bases; junction bases outside the gene matches: 6. The DNA for the CDR3 is TGTGCCAGCAGCTCCCGGGACAGGGAACACGAGCAGTACTTC. Its protein is CASSSRDREHEQYF.

This clonotype turned up a few times. This chain's CDR3 is CASSLDPGWGDQPQHF. The CDR3 nucleotides are TGTGCCAGCAGCTTAGACCCAGGGTGGGGTGATCAGCCCCAGCATTTT. The V and J genes are TRBV7-8 and TRBJ1-5; TRBD1 is a possible D gene (5 bases). Trimming stripped 1 base from V and 5 bases from J, with 15 bases between. The CDR3 runs to 16 residues. Per the germline V gene, CDR1 is SGHVS and CDR2 is FQNEAQ.

A few counts support this clonotype. A junction boundary mismatches the germline segment, possibly from a read error. The chain recombines TRBV27 with TRBJ2-3; 12 bases line up with TRBD1. The CDR3 contains 18 residues. Germline V lookup: CDR1 MNHEY, CDR2 SMNVEV (reference sequence). CDR3 sequence (DNA): TGTGCCAGCTCCTTGGGGACAGGGGGCGCTTTTAGAACAGTTACGCAGTATTTT. This gives the protein CASSLGTGGAFRTVTQYF.

This clonotype was found a few times. V gene TRBV12-3 or TRBV12-4 combines with J gene TRBJ1-5, with 8 bases lining up with TRBD1. This CDR3 region has 17 residues. Unmatched junction bases numbered 12, after V lost 6 bases and J lost 2 bases. CDR3 loop: CASRQGQANIGNQPQHF. As DNA, the CDR3 is TGTGCCAGCAGGCAGGGACAGGCTAATATTGGCAATCAGCCCCAGCATTTT.

This clonotype was recorded at least ten times. This CDR3 is CASSQGRHYNQPQHF. The CDR3, as DNA: TGTGCCAGCAGCCAGGGACGGCACTACAATCAGCCCCAGCATTTT. The chain has TRBV7-2 and TRBJ1-5; tentatively, D is TRBD1 (5 bases). The CDR3 totals 15 residues. The V end was cut by 5 bases, the J end by 3 bases, with 14 bases between. The germline V gene encodes CDR1 SGHTA and CDR2 FQGNSA.

This chain links TRBV29-1 with TRBJ1-2; D is unresolved. The CDR3 extends over 15 amino acids. Germline V gene lookup returns CDR1 SQVTM and CDR2 ANQGSEA. The V end lost 0 bases, the J end lost 3 bases, and 14 bases lay between the germline ends. CDR3 in amino acids: CSVEDGVSDDYGYTF. The CDR3 coding sequence is TGCAGCGTTGAAGATGGAGTCTCAGACGACTATGGCTACACCTTC.

This clonotype has ten or more counts. CDR3 nucleotide sequence: TGTGCCAGTAGTATGAGACAGGGGTATGGCTACACCTTC. This gives the protein CASSMRQGYGYTF. The chain is built from TRBV19 and TRBJ1-2, with 8 positions matching TRBD1. The CDR3 is 13 amino acids. CDR1 is LNHDA and CDR2 is SQIVND in the germline V gene (reference sequence). V lost 3 bases to trimming and J lost 5 bases; unmatched junction nucleotides: 2.